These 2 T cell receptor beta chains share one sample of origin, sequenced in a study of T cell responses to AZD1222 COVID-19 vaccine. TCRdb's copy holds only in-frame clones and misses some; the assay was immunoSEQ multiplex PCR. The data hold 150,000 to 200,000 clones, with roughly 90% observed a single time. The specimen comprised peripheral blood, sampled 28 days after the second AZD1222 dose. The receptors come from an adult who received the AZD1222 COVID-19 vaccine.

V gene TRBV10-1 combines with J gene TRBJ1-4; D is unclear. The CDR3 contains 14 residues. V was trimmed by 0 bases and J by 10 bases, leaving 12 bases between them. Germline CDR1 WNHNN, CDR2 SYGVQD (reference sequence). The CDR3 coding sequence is TGCGCCAGCAGTGAGTCGGGAGGATTGGGAAAACTGTTTTTT. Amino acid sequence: CASSESGGLGKLFF.

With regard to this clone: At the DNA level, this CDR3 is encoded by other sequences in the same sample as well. The CDR3 DNA reads as TGCGCCAGCAGCCAAGTTAGCAATCAGCCCCAGCATTTT. It codes for CASSQVSNQPQHF. The chain links TRBV4-1 to TRBJ1-5, with D unclear. CDR1 is MGHRA, CDR2 YSYEKL, per germline. The CDR3 covers 13 residues. With 1 base removed from V and 0 bases from J, the gap between germline ends came to 1 base.